This T cell receptor (beta chain) stems from a study of CD8 T cells in Susac syndrome. It was with random hexamers that roughly 0.45 to 1 ug RNA was reverse transcribed. Amplification of TCR beta CDR3 spanned 54 Vbeta and 13 Jbeta via immunoSEQ multiplex PCR. TCRdb re-called the immunoSEQ multiplex PCR reads through MiXCR, storing one row per CDR3 protein. Of over 150,000 distinct CDR3 sequences listed, approximately 94% were seen once; the top ten hold around 0.097%. Sequencing targeted TCR beta in T cells from blood (CD8+ and CD4+). It was treatment-naive patients with stable or active relapsing-remitting disease who made up the multiple sclerosis controls. It was negative isolation that provided the CD8+ and CD4+ T cells, whereas TEMRA cells were enriched by FACS. The V gene's germline CDR1 is SGHRS and CDR2 YFSETQ. V gave up 1 base and J gave up 6 bases, with 14 bases separating them. The CDR3 length is 14 residues.

The chain carries TRBV5-1 and TRBJ2-7; weak D call: TRBD2 (6 bases). The sample taken for sequencing was CD4+ T cells from PBMCs. The source of this sequence is a human donor with multiple sclerosis. Written as DNA, the CDR3 is TGCGCCAGCAGCTTGACCGGGAGCGGCTTCGAGCAGTACTTC. Translating gives CASSLTGSGFEQYF.